This T cell receptor (beta chain) was identified in a study of PD-1 blockade in classical Hodgkin lymphoma. General observations from the study: Newly diagnosed patients reportedly had lower baseline TCR diversity than healthy donors.

The sample holds a few counts of this clone. Its antigen is as yet unknown. Assay: immunoSEQ multiplex PCR; the TCRdb copy retains only in-frame clones and omits some. This sample has approximately 15,000 clones, with over 80% found just once. Every patient experienced relapse after autologous stem cell transplantation, and brentuximab vedotin exposure varied. The sample was peripheral blood mononuclear cells (PBMCs), taken at baseline. The origin of this receptor is a human donor with classical Hodgkin lymphoma.

CDR3 nucleotides: TGTGCCAGTACTGGGGGACCGGGACTGACTACTGAAGCTTTCTTT. It encodes CASTGGPGLTTEAFF. The chain carries TRBV19 and TRBJ1-1; tentative D call: TRBD1 (5 bases). The CDR3 consists of 15 residues. Looked up from germline, CDR1 is LNHDA and CDR2 is SQIVND (reference sequence). Deletions cut 7 bases from V and 5 bases from J, with 20 bases between. The full variable domain, completed using reference TRBV19 and TRBJ1-1, is DGGITQSPKYLFRKEGQNVTLSCEQNLNHDAMYWYRQDPGQGLRLIYYSQIVNDFQKGDIAEGYSVSREKKESFPLTVTSAQKNPTAFYLCASTGGPGLTTEAFFGQGTRLTVV.